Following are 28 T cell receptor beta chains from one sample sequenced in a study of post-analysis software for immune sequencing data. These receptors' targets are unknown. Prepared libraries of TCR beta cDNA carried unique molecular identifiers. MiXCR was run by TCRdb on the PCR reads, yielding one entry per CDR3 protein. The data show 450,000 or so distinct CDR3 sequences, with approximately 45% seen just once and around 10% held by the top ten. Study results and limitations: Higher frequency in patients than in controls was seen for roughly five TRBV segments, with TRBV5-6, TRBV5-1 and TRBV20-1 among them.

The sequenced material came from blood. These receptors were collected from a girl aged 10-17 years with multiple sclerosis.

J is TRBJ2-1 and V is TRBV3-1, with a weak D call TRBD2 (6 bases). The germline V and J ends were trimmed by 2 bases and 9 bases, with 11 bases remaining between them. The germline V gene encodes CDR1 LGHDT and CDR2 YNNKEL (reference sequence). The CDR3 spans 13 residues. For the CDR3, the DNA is TGTGCCAGCAGCCAATTACCCGGGGGTGAGCAGTTCTTC. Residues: CASSQLPGGEQFF.

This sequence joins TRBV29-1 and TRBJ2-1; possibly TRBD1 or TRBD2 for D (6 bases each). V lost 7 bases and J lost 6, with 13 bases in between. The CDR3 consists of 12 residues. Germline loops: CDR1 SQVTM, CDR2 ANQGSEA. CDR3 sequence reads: CSAEGDFNEQFF. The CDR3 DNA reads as TGCAGCGCCGAGGGGGACTTCAATGAGCAGTTCTTC.

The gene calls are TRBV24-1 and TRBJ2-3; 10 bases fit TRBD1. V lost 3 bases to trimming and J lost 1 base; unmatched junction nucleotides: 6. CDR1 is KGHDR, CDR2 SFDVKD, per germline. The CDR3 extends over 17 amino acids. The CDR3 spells CATSDAGTGVGTDTQYF. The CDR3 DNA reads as TGTGCCACCAGTGATGCCGGGACAGGGGTGGGCACAGATACGCAGTATTTT.

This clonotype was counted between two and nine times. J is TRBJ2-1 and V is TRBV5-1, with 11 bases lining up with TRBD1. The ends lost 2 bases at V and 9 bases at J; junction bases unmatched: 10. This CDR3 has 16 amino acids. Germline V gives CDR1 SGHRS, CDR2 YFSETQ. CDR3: CASSFDPSGTGGEQFF. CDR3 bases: TGCGCCAGCAGCTTCGATCCTAGCGGGACAGGGGGTGAGCAGTTCTTC. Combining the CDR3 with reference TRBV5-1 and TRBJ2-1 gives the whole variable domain KAGVTQTPRYLIKTRGQQVTLSCSPISGHRSVSWYQQTPGQGLQFLFEYFSETQRNKGNFPGRFSGRQFSNSRSEMNVSTLELGDSALYLCASSFDPSGTGGEQFFGPGTRLTVL.

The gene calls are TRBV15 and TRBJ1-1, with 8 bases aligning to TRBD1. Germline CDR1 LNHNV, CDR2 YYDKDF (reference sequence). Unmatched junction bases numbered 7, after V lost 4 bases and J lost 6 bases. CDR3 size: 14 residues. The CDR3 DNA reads TGTGCCACCAGCACAGGGGGCCCGATCGCTGAAGCTTTCTTT. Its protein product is CATSTGGPIAEAFF.

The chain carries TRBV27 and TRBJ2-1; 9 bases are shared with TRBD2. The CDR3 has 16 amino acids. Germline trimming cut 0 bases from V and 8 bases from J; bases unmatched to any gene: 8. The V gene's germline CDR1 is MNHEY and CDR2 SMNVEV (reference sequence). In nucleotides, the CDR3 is TGTGCCAGCAGTTTATCGGCGGGAGGGCCTCTCGATGAGCAGTTCTTC. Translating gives CASSLSAGGPLDEQFF.

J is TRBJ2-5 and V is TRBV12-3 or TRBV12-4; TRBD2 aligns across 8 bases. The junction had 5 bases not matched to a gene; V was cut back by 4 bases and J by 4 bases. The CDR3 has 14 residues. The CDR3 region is CASSSRSGRETQYF. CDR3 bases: TGTGCCAGCAGTTCCCGGAGCGGGAGAGAGACCCAGTACTTC.

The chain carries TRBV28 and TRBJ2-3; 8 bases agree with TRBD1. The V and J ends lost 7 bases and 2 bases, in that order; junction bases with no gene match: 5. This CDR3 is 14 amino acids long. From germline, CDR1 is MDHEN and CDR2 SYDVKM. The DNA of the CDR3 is TGTGCCAGCACCCGGACAGGGTACACAGATACGCAGTATTTT. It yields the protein CASTRTGYTDTQYF. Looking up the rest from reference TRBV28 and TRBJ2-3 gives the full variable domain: DVKVTQSSRYLVKRTGEKVFLECVQDMDHENMFWYRQDPGLGLRLIYFSYDVKMKEKGDIPEGYSVSREKKERFSLILESASTNQTSMYLCASTRTGYTDTQYFGPGTRLTVL.

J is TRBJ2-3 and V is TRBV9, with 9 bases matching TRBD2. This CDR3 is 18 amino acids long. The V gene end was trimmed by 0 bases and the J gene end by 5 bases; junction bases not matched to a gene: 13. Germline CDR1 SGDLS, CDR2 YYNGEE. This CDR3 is CASSVEGASGTIGDTQYF. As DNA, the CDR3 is TGTGCCAGCAGCGTAGAAGGGGCTAGCGGGACGATCGGAGATACGCAGTATTTT.

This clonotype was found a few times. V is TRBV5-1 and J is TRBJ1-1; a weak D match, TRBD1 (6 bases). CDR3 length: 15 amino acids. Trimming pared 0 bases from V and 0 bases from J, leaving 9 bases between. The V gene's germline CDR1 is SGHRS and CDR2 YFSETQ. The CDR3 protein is CASSLGTELNTEAFF. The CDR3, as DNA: TGCGCCAGCAGCTTGGGGACAGAATTGAACACTGAAGCTTTCTTT.

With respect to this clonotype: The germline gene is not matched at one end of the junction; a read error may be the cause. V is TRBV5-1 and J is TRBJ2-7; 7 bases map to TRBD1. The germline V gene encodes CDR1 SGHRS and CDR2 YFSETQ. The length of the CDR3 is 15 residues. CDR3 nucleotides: TGCGCCAGCAGCTCAGTCCGGGACAGCCGCTACGGGCAGTACTTC. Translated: CASSSVRDSRYGQYF.

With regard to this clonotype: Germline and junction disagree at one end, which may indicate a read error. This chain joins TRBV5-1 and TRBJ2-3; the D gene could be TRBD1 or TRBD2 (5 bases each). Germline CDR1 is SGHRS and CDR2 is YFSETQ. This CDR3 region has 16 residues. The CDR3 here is CAGSFTPGPRADTQYF. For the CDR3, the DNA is TGCGCCGGCAGCTTTACGCCGGGACCCCGAGCGGATACGCAGTATTTT.

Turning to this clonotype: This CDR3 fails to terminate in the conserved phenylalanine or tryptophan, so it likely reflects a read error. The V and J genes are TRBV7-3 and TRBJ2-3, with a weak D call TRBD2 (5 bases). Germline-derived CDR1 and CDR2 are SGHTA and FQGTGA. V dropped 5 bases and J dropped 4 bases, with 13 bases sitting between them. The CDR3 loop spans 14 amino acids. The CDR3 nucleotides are TGTGCCAGCAGCCTTGGAGCGGTGGCAGATACGCAGTATTTG. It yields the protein CASSLGAVADTQYL.

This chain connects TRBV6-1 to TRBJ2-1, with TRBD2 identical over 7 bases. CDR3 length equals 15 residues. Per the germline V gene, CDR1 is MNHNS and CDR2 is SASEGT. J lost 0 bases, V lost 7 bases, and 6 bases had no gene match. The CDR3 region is CASNREANSYNEQFF. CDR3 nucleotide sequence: TGTGCCAGCAACCGGGAGGCCAACTCCTACAATGAGCAGTTCTTC.

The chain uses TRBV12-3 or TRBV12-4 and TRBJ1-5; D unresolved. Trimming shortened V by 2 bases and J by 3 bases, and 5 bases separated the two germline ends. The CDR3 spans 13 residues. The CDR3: CASSLRDNQPQHF. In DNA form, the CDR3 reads TGTGCCAGCAGTTTAAGGGACAATCAGCCCCAGCATTTT.

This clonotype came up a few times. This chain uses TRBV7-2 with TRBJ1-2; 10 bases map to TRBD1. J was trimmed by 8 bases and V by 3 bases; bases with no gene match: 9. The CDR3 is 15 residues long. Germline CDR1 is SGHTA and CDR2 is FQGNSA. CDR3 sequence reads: CASSFTGTGVRGYTF. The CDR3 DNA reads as TGTGCCAGCAGCTTCACCGGGACAGGGGTGAGAGGCTACACCTTC.

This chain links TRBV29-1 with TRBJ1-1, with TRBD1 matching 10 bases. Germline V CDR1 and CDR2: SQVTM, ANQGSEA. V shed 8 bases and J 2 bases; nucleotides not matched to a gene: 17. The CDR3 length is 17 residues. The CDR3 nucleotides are TGCAGCACGTATTTATCCCCGGACAGGGGGTTAAACACTGAAGCTTTCTTT. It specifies CSTYLSPDRGLNTEAFF.

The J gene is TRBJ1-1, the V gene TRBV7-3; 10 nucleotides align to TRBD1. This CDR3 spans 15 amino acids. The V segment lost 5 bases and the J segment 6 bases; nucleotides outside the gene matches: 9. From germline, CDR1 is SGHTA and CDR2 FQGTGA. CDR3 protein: CASSAGTGEDSEAFF. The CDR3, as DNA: TGTGCCAGCAGCGCGGGGACAGGGGAGGATTCTGAAGCTTTCTTT.

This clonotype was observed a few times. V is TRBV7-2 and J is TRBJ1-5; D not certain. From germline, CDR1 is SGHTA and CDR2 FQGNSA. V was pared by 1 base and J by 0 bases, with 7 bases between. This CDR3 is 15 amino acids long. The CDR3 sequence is CASSLDGLSNQPQHF. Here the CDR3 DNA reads TGTGCCAGCAGCTTAGACGGGCTTAGCAATCAGCCCCAGCATTTT.

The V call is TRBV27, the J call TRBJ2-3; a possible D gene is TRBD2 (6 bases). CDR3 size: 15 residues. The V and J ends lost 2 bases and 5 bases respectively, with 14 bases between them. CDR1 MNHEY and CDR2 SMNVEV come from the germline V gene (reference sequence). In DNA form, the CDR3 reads TGTGCCAGCAGTTTAGCGGGGAGCCTTAAAGATACGCAGTATTTT. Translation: CASSLAGSLKDTQYF.

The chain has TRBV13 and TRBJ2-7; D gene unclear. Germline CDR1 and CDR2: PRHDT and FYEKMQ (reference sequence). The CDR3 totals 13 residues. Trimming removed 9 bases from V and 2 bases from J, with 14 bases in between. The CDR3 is CASSPQFTYEQYF. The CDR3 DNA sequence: TGTGCCAGTAGCCCACAATTTACCTACGAGCAGTACTTC.

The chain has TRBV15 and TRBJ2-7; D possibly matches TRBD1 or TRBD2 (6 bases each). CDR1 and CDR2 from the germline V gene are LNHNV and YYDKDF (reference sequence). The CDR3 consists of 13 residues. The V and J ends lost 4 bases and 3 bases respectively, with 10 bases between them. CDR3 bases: TGTGCCACCAGCAAGGGGGGCAACTACGAGCAGTACTTC. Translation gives CATSKGGNYEQYF.

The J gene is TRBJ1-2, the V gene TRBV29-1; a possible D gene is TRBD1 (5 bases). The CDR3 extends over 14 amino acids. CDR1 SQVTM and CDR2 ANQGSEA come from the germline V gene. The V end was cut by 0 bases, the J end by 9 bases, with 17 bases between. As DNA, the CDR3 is TGCAGCGTTGAAGACAGACGGGGGTCATACAGCTACACCTTC. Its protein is CSVEDRRGSYSYTF.

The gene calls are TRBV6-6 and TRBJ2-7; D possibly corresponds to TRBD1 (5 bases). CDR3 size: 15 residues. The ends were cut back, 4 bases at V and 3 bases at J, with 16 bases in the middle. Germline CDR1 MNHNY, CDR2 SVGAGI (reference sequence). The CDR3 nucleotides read TGTGCCAGCAGTTTCCTCCCGGACACCCTCTACGAGCAGTACTTC. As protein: CASSFLPDTLYEQYF.

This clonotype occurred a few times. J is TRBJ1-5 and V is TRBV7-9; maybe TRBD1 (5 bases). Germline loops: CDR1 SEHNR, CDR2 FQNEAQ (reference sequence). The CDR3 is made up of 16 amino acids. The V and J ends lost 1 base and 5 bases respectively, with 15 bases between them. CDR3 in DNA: TGTGCCAGCAGCTTAGAAGGGGCCAGGGCGGATCAGCCCCAGCATTTT. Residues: CASSLEGARADQPQHF.

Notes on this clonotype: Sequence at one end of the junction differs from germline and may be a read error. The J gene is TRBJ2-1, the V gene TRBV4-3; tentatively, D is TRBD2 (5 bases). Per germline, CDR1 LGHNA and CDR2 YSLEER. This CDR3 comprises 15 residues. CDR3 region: CASSQELVYYNEQFF. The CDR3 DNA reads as TGCGCCAGCAGTCAAGAACTAGTCTACTACAATGAGCAGTTCTTC.

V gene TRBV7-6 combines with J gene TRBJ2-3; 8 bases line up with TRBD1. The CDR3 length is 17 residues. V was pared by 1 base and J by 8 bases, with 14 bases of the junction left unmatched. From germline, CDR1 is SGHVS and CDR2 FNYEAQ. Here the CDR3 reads CASSLEGRRGLSGTQYF. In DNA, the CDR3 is TGTGCCAGCAGCTTAGAAGGGCGCAGGGGGCTCAGTGGTACGCAGTATTTT.

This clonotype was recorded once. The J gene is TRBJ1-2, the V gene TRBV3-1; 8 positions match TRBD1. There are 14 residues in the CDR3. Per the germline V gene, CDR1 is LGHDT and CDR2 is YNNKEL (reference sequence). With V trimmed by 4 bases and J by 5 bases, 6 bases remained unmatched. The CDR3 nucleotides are TGTGCCAGCAGCCGAGGACAGGGAGAATATGGCTACACCTTC. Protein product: CASSRGQGEYGYTF.